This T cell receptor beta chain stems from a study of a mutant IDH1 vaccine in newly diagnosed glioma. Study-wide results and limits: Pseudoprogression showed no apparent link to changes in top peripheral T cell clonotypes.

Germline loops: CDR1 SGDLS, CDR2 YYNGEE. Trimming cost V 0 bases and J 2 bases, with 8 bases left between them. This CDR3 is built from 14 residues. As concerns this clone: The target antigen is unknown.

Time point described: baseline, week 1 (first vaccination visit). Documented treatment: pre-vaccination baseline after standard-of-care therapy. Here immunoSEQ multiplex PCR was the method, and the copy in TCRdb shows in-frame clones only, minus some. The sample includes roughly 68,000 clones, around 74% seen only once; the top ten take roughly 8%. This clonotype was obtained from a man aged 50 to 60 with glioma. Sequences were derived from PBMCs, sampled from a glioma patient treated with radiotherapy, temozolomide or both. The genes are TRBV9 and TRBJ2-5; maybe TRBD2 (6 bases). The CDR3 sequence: CASSVGGLQETQYF. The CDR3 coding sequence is TGTGCCAGCAGCGTAGGTGGACTACAAGAGACCCAGTACTTC.